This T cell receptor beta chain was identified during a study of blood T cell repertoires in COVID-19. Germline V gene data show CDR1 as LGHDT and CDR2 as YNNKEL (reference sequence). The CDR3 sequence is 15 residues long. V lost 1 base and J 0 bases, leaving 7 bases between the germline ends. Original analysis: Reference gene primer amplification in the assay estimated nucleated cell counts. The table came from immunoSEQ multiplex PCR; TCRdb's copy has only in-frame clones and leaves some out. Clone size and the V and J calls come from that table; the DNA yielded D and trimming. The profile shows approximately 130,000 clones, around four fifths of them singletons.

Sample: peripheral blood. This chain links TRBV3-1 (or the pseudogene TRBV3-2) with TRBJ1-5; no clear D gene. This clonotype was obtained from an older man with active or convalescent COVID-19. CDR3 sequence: CASSQALNSNQPQHF. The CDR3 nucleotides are TGTGCCAGCAGCCAAGCACTTAATAGCAATCAGCCCCAGCATTTT.